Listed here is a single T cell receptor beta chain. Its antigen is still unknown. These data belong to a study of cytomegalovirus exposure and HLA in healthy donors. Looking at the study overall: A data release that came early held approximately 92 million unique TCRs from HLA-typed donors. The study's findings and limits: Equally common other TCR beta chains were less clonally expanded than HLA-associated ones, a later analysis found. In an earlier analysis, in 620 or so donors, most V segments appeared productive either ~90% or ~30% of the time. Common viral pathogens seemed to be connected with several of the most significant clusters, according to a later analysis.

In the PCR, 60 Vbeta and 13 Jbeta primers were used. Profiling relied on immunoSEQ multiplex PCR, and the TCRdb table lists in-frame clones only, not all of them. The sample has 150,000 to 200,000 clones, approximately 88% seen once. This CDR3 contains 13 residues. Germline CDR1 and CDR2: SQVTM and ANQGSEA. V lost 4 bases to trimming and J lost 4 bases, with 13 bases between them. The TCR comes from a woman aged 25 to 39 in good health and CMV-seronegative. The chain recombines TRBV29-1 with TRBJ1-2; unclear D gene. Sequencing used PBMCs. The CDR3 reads CSVVIPGSYGYTF. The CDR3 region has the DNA TGCAGCGTTGTAATCCCTGGCAGCTATGGCTACACCTTC.